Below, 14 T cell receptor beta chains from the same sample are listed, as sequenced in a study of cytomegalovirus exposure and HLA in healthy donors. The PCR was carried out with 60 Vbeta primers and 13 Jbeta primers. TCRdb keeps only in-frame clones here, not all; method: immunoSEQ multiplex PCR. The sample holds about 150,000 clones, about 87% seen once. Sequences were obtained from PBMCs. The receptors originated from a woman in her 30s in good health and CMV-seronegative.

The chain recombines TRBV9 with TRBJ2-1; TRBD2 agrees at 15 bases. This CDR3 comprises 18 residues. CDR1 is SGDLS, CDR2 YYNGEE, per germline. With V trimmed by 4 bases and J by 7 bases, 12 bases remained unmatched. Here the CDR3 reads CASSPGTSGRRGENEQFF. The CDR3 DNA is TGTGCCAGCAGCCCGGGGACTAGCGGGAGGCGGGGGGAGAATGAGCAGTTCTTC.

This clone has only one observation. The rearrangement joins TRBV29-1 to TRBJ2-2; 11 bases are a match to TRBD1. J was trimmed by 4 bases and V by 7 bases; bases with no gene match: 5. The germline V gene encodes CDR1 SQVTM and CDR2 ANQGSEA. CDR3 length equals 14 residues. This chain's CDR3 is CSARTGGITGELFF. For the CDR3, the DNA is TGCAGCGCTCGGACAGGGGGCATCACCGGGGAGCTGTTTTTT.

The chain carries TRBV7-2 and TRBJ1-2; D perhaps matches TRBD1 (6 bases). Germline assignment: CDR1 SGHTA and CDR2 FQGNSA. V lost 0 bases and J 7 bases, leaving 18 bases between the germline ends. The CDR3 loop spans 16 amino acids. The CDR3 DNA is TGTGCCAGCAGCTTAGCTTCATCGTCAGGGGCGCCTGGCTACACCTTC. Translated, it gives CASSLASSSGAPGYTF.

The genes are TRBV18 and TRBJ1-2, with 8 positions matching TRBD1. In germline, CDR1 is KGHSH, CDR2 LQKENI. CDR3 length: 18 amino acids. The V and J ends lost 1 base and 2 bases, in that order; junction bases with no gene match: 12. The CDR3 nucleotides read TGTGCCAGCTCACCACGGGATATCGCAGGGGGCCAGAACTATGGCTACACCTTC. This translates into CASSPRDIAGGQNYGYTF.

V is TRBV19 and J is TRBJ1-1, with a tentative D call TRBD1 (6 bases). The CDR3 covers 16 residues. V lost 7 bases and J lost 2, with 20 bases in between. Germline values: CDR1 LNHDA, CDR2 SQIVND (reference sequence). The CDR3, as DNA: TGTGCCAGTAATCCCAGGGGCCTCCTTGATAACACTGAAGCTTTCTTT. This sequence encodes CASNPRGLLDNTEAFF.

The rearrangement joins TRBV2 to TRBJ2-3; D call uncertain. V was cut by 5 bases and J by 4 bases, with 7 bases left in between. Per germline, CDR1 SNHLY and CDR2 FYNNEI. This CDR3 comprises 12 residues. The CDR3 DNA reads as TGTGCCAGCAGTTTTGAGGCAGATACGCAGTATTTT. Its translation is CASSFEADTQYF. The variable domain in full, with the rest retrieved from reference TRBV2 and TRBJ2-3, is EPEVTQTPSHQVTQMGQEVILRCVPISNHLYFYWYRQILGQKVEFLVSFYNNEISEKSEIFDDQFSVERPDGSNFTLKIRSTKLEDSAMYFCASSFEADTQYFGPGTRLTVL.

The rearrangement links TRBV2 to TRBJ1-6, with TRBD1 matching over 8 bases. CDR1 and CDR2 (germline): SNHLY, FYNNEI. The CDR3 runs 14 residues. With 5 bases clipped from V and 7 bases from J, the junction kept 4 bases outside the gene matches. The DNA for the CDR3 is TGTGCCAGCAGTATCGACAGGGGAAATTCACCCCTCCACTTT. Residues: CASSIDRGNSPLHF.

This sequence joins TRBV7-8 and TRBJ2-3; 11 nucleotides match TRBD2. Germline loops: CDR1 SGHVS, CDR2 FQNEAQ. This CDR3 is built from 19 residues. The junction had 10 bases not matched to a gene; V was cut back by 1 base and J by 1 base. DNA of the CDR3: TGTGCCAGCAGCTTAGAGGGTCAAACGGGACTAGCGGGCACAGATACGCAGTATTTT. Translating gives CASSLEGQTGLAGTDTQYF.

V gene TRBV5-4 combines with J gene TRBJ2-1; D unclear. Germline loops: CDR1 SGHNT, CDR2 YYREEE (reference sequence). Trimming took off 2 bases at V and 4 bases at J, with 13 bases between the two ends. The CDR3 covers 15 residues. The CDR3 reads CASSLVAALYNEQFF. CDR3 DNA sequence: TGTGCCAGCAGCTTAGTAGCAGCCCTGTACAATGAGCAGTTCTTC.

CDR3 nucleotides: TGTGCCAGTATTCCACAGGGAGGGAGCAATCAGCCCCAGCATTTT. This gives the protein CASIPQGGSNQPQHF. V gene TRBV19 combines with J gene TRBJ1-5, with a tentative D call TRBD1 (6 bases). Germline V lookup: CDR1 LNHDA, CDR2 SQIVND (reference sequence). Deletions cut 7 bases from V and 1 base from J, with 14 bases between. CDR3 length: 15 residues.

The DNA for the CDR3 is TGTGCCAGCAGCTTAGTGGAGGGGTTAGCCGGGGAGCTGTTTTTT. Residues: CASSLVEGLAGELFF. This rearrangement joins TRBV7-2 to TRBJ2-2; D possibly corresponds to TRBD2 (6 bases). Trimming shortened V by 1 base and J by 6 bases, and 12 bases separated the two germline ends. The CDR3 is 15 amino acids. Germline V lookup: CDR1 SGHTA, CDR2 FQGNSA.

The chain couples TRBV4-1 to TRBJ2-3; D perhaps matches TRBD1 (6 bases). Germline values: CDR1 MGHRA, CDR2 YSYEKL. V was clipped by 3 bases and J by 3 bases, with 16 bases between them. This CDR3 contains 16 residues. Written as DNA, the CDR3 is TGCGCCAGCAGCCAGCCAGGACAGAAGAAGACAGATACGCAGTATTTT. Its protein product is CASSQPGQKKTDTQYF.

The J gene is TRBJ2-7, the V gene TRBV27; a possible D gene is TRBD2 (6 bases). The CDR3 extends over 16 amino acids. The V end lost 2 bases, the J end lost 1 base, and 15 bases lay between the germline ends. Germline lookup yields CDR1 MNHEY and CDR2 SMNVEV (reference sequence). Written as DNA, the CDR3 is TGTGCCAGCAGTTTACAGTCGGGAGTGGGGTCCTACGAGCAGTACTTC. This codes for CASSLQSGVGSYEQYF.

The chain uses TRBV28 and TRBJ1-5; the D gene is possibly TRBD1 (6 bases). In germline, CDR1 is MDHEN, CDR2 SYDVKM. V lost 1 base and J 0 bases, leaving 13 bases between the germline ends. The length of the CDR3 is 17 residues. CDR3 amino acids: CASSLLGGPYSNQPQHF. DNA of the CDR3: TGTGCCAGCAGTTTATTGGGGGGGCCTTATAGCAATCAGCCCCAGCATTTT.